These T cell receptor beta chains were read from a single sample in a study of response to subunit inactivated influenza vaccine. TCRdb itself ran the RT-PCR reads through MiXCR, one entry per CDR3 protein. The sample has more than 450,000 distinct CDR3 sequences; approximately 12% are singletons. Sequenced material: PBMCs from blood, taken on the day of vaccination. Source of these receptors: a man aged 50 or older who received an inactivated influenza vaccine. Both conserved end residues are part of each CDR3. Each record gives: J gene, V gene, clone size, D gene, CDR3 protein, CDR3 DNA. A D gene is named only where the DNA matches it firmly. Clone size, where shown, is once, few, many, or a class for clones that have expanded.

>TRBJ2-3|TRBV10-3|few|NA
CAISPGGPTDTQYF
TGTGCCATCTCGCCTGGGGGGCCCACAGATACGCAGTATTTT
>TRBJ2-3|TRBV6-2/TRBV6-3|few|TRBD2
CASSYDIKGLAGGDTQYF
TGTGCCAGCAGTTACGATATCAAGGGACTAGCGGGAGGAGATACGCAGTATTTT
>TRBJ2-7|TRBV12-3/TRBV12-4|many|NA
CASTIARGPYEQYF
TGTGCCAGCACTATCGCTCGGGGGCCCTACGAGCAGTACTTC
>TRBJ1-1|TRBV6-2/TRBV6-3|few|TRBD1
CASSYRGTGKVTEAFF
TGTGCCAGCAGTTACCGGGGGACAGGGAAGGTCACTGAAGCTTTCTTT
>TRBJ2-4|TRBV2|NA|NA
CASSEEKRNIQYF
TGTGCCAGCAGTGAGGAAAAGCGGAACATTCAGTACTTC
>TRBJ2-7|TRBV7-2|few|TRBD2
CASSSVAGGTYEQYF
TGTGCCAGCAGCTCGGTAGCGGGGGGAACCTACGAGCAGTACTTC
>TRBJ2-5|TRBV3-1|few|NA
CASSGMGRGETQYF
TGTGCCAGCAGCGGTATGGGCAGGGGAGAGACCCAGTACTTC
>TRBJ2-3|TRBV10-1|few|NA
CASSELGRDRDTQYF
TGCGCCAGCAGTGAGCTTGGCAGGGATAGAGATACGCAGTATTTT
>TRBJ2-7|TRBV7-2|NA|TRBD1
CASSLKALTGGYEQYF
TGTGCCAGCAGCTTAAAGGCCCTGACAGGGGGCTACGAGCAGTACTTC
>TRBJ1-2|TRBV29-1|NA|TRBD1
CSVSPGTGVYGYTF
TGCAGCGTCTCCCCCGGGACAGGGGTTTATGGCTACACCTTC
>TRBJ2-7|TRBV7-9|few|NA
CASSSRVRSYEQYF
TGTGCCAGCAGCTCCCGCGTGCGTTCCTACGAGCAGTACTTC
>TRBJ2-7|TRBV5-1|NA|NA
CASSLAGGYSYEQYF
TGCGCCAGCAGCTTGGCCGGGGGATACTCCTACGAGCAGTACTTC
>TRBJ2-7|TRBV4-3|NA|NA
CASSQKGYSYEQYF
TGCGCCAGCAGCCAAAAGGGGTACTCCTACGAGCAGTACTTC
>TRBJ1-3|TRBV30|NA|NA
CAWSITNSGNTIYF
TGTGCCTGGAGCATCACTAACTCTGGAAACACCATATATTTT
>TRBJ2-1|TRBV28|NA|NA
CASSLFPPPSYNEQFF
TGTGCCAGCAGTTTATTTCCGCCTCCCTCCTACAATGAGCAGTTCTTC
>TRBJ2-3|TRBV5-1|NA|NA
CASKGTGTDTQYF
TGCGCCAGCAAGGGGACGGGCACAGATACGCAGTATTTT
>TRBJ2-7|TRBV20-1|NA|TRBD2
CSATPGLAGHEQYF
TGCAGTGCTACCCCGGGACTAGCGGGACACGAGCAGTACTTC
>TRBJ2-1|TRBV11-1|NA|TRBD2
CASSLGRLAGVTYNGQFF
TGTGCCAGCAGCTTAGGGAGGCTAGCGGGAGTAACCTACAATGGGCAGTTCTTC
>TRBJ1-6|TRBV12-3/TRBV12-4|many|NA
CASSLGGSYNSPLHF
TGTGCCAGCAGTTTGGGGGGCTCCTATAATTCACCCCTCCACTTT
>TRBJ1-3|TRBV29-1|NA|NA
CSAILGSSGNTIYF
TGCAGCGCCATCCTTGGGAGCTCTGGAAACACCATATATTTT
>TRBJ2-1|TRBV30|NA|NA
CAWSVSLLNEQFF
TGTGCCTGGAGTGTTTCCCTTTTGAATGAGCAGTTCTTC
>TRBJ1-4|TRBV10-3|NA|NA
CASRHRRDEKLFF
TGTGCCAGCCGGCACAGGAGGGATGAAAAACTGTTTTTT
>TRBJ2-2|TRBV7-2|NA|NA
CASSLYPPPNTGELFF
TGTGCCAGCAGCTTATACCCCCCCCCGAACACCGGGGAGCTGTTTTTT
>TRBJ2-7|TRBV15|few|TRBD2
CATSGLGLPYEQYF
TGTGCCACCAGCGGACTAGGACTGCCCTACGAGCAGTACTTC
>TRBJ2-1|TRBV6-5|few|NA
CASSSQPGYNEQFF
TGTGCCAGCAGTTCCCAACCAGGGTACAATGAGCAGTTCTTC
>TRBJ2-3|TRBV7-6|NA|TRBD2
CASSLSSGAAGGDTQYF
TGTGCCAGCAGCTTATCTAGCGGGGCTGCAGGTGGGGATACGCAGTATTTT
>TRBJ1-6|TRBV12-3/TRBV12-4|few|NA
CASSPMGNSPLHF
TGTGCCAGCAGCCCCATGGGGAATTCACCCCTCCACTTT
>TRBJ2-2|TRBV28|many|NA
CASSFLKGLTGELFF
TGTGCCAGCAGTTTTCTAAAGGGGCTTACCGGGGAGCTGTTTTTT
>TRBJ1-1|TRBV12-3/TRBV12-4|few|TRBD1
CASSRQGPNTEAFF
TGTGCCAGCAGTAGACAGGGACCGAACACTGAAGCTTTCTTT
>TRBJ2-7|TRBV5-6|few|NA
CASSLLTDRPYEQYF
TGTGCCAGCAGCCTGCTTACGGACCGCCCCTACGAGCAGTACTTC
>TRBJ2-2|TRBV6-1|few|NA
CASSDVGGTGELFF
TGTGCCAGCAGTGACGTTGGGGGCACCGGGGAGCTGTTTTTT
>TRBJ2-1|TRBV12-3/TRBV12-4|NA|TRBD1
CASTQLRTGYNEQFF
TGTGCCAGCACCCAACTGAGGACAGGTTACAATGAGCAGTTCTTC
>TRBJ2-7|TRBV6-5|NA|NA
CASRHRDKSYEQYF
TGTGCCAGCAGACACCGGGACAAATCCTACGAGCAGTACTTC
>TRBJ2-4|TRBV7-8|NA|NA
CASSLTGTQEDIQYF
TGTGCCAGCAGCCTAACCGGGACCCAAGAAGACATTCAGTACTTC
>TRBJ2-7|TRBV5-1|NA|TRBD1
CASSPLGGHSEQYF
TGCGCCAGCAGCCCCCTAGGGGGCCATTCCGAGCAGTACTTC
>TRBJ1-1|TRBV7-2|NA|TRBD1
CASSSQGAIPTEAFF
TGTGCCAGCAGCTCCCAGGGGGCGATTCCCACTGAAGCTTTCTTT
>TRBJ2-7|TRBV27|once|TRBD2
CASRTAGGRNEQYF
TGTGCCAGCAGAACAGCGGGGGGAAGAAACGAGCAGTACTTC
>TRBJ2-7|TRBV20-1|few|NA
CSARFTSLRSYEQYF
TGCAGTGCTAGATTTACTAGCCTTCGCTCCTACGAGCAGTACTTC
>TRBJ2-1|TRBV7-2|few|TRBD2
CASSWVAGAYNEQFF
TGTGCCAGCAGCTGGGTAGCGGGAGCTTACAATGAGCAGTTCTTC
>TRBJ2-2|TRBV5-1|NA|NA
CASSLYPGLSGELFF
TGCGCCAGCAGCTTGTATCCCGGGCTTTCCGGGGAGCTGTTTTTT
>TRBJ2-1|TRBV20-1|NA|TRBD1
CSARRTGEGNEQFF
TGCAGTGCTAGAAGGACAGGGGAAGGCAATGAGCAGTTCTTC
>TRBJ1-1|TRBV28|many|NA
CASQLQNTEAFF
TGTGCCAGCCAATTACAGAACACTGAAGCTTTCTTT
>TRBJ2-1|TRBV5-1|few|NA
CASSPSLESGNEQFF
TGCGCCAGCAGCCCTAGTCTAGAATCGGGCAATGAGCAGTTCTTC
>TRBJ2-5|TRBV9|few|NA
CASSAGRTQETQYF
TGTGCCAGCAGCGCGGGACGGACCCAAGAGACCCAGTACTTC
>TRBJ2-7|TRBV4-2|NA|NA
CASSQSGNYEQYF
TGTGCCAGCAGCCAGTCGGGTAACTACGAGCAGTACTTC
>TRBJ1-6|TRBV6-5|NA|NA
CASSYGQGIYNSPLHF
TGTGCCAGCAGTTACGGCCAGGGTATCTATAATTCACCCCTCCACTTT
>TRBJ2-1|TRBV4-2|few|TRBD2
CASSQTPLAGVYNEQFF
TGTGCCAGCAGCCAAACTCCCTTAGCGGGGGTTTACAATGAGCAGTTCTTC
>TRBJ2-3|TRBV5-1|NA|NA
CASSLQTARTDTQYF
TGCGCCAGCAGCTTGCAGACAGCGAGGACAGATACGCAGTATTTT
>TRBJ2-5|TRBV2|NA|NA
CASSRIRGDWETQYF
TGTGCCAGCAGTCGTATAAGGGGGGATTGGGAGACCCAGTACTTC
>TRBJ2-1|TRBV20-1|few|NA
CSARDLDSSYNEQFF
TGCAGTGCTAGAGACCTGGATAGCTCCTACAATGAGCAGTTCTTC
>TRBJ1-4|TRBV5-1|NA|TRBD1
CASRTGRNEKLFF
TGCGCCAGCCGGACAGGGAGAAATGAAAAACTGTTTTTT
>TRBJ1-6|TRBV7-9|many|TRBD1
CASSWGTEDSPLHF
TGTGCCAGCAGCTGGGGGACAGAGGATTCACCCCTCCACTTT
>TRBJ1-6|TRBV7-9|NA|TRBD1
CASRTGNYNSPLHF
TGTGCCAGCAGGACAGGGAACTATAATTCACCCCTCCACTTT
>TRBJ1-1|TRBV18|few|NA
CASSQRDSKGEAFF
TGTGCCAGCTCACAACGGGACTCAAAGGGTGAAGCTTTCTTT
>TRBJ2-7|TRBV20-1|few|TRBD1
CSASDRVDFYEQYF
TGCAGTGCTTCCGACAGGGTTGACTTCTACGAGCAGTACTTC
>TRBJ2-3|TRBV7-2|NA|NA
CASSLMPGYTQYF
TGTGCCAGCAGCTTAATGCCGGGTTATACGCAGTATTTT
>TRBJ1-1|TRBV7-2|few|NA
CASSPRGAPNTEAFF
TGTGCCAGCAGCCCTCGGGGGGCGCCAAACACTGAAGCTTTCTTT